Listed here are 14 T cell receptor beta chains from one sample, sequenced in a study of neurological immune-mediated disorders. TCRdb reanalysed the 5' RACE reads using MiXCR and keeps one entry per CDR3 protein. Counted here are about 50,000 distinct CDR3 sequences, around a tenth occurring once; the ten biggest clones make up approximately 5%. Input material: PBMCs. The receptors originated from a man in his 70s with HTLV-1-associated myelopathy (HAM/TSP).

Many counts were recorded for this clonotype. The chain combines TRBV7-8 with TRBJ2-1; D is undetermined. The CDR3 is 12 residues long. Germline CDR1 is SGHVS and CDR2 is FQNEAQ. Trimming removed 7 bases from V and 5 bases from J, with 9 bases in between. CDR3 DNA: TGTGCCAGCACCCCGCCCAACAATGAGCAGTTCTTC. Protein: CASTPPNNEQFF. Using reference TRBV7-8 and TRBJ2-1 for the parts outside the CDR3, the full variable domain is GAGVSQSPRYKVAKRGQDVALRCDPISGHVSLFWYQQALGQGPEFLTYFQNEAQLDKSGLPSDRFFAERPEGSVSTLKIQRTQQEDSAVYLCASTPPNNEQFFGPGTRLTVL.

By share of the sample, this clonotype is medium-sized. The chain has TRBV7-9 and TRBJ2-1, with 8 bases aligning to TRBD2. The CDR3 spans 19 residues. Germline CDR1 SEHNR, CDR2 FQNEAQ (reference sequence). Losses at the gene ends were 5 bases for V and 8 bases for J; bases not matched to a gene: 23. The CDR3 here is CASSPRTADASGPNYEQFF. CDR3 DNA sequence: TGTGCCAGCAGCCCTCGGACGGCCGATGCTAGCGGGCCGAACTATGAGCAGTTCTTC.

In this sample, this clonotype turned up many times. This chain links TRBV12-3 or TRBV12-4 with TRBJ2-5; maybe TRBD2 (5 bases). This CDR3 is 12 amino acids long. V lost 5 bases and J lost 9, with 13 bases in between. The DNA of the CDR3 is TGTGCCAGCAGTGGGAGCCTTGGGGCCCAGTACTTC. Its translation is CASSGSLGAQYF.

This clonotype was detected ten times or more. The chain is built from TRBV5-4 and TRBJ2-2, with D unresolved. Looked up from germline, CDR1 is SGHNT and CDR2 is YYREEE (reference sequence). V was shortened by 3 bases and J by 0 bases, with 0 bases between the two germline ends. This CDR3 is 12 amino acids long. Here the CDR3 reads CASSSNTGELFF. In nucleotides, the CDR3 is TGTGCCAGCAGCTCGAACACCGGGGAGCTGTTTTTT.

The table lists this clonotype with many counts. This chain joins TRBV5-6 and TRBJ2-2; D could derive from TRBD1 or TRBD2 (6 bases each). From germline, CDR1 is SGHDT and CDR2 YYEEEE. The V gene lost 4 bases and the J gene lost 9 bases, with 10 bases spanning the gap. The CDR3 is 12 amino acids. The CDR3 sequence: CASSPRGRELFF. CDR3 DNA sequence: TGTGCCAGCAGCCCCCGGGGGCGGGAGCTGTTTTTT.

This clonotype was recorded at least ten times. CDR3 nucleotides: TGTGCCAGCAGCTTCGGGTCAGGGGGCGCGTACACCTTC. Amino acids: CASSFGSGGAYTF. V usage is TRBV7-2 and J usage is TRBJ1-2, with 8 nucleotides matching TRBD1. The junction had 8 bases not matched to a gene; V was cut back by 3 bases and J by 11 bases. Per the germline V gene, CDR1 is SGHTA and CDR2 is FQGNSA. The CDR3 consists of 13 residues.

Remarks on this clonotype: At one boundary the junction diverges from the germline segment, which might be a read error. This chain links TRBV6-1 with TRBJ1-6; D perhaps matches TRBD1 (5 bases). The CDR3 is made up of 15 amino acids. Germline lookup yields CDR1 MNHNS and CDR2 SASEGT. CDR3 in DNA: TGTGTCAGCAGTGCTTCCGGGACTCTGCATTCACCCATCCACTTT. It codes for CVSSASGTLHSPIHF.

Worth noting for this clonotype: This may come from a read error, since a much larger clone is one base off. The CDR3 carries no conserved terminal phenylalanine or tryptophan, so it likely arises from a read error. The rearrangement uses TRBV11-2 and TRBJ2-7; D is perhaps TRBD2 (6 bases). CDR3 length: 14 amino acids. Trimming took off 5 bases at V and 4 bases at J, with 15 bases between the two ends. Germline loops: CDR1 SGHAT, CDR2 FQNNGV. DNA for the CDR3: TGTGCCAGCAGCGCGGGATTTTCTATATACGAGCAGTACTTA. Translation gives CASSAGFSIYEQYL.

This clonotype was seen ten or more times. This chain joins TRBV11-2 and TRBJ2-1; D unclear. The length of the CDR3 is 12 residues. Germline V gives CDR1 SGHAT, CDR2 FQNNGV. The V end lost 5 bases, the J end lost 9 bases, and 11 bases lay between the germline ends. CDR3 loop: CASSPELSEQFF. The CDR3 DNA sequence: TGTGCCAGCAGCCCTGAACTATCTGAGCAGTTCTTC.

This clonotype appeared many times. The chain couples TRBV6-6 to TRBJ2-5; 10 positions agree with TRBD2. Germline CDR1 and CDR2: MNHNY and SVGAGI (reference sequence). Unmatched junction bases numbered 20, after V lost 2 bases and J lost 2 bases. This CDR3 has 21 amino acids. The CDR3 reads CASSYDFSGRPPGEYQETQYF. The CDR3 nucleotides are TGTGCCAGCAGTTACGATTTTAGCGGGAGGCCTCCCGGGGAATATCAAGAGACCCAGTACTTC.

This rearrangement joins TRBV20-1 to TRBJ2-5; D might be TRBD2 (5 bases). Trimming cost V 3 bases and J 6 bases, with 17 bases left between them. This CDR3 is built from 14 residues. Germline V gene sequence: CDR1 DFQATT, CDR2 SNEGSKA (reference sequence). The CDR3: CSASVLATIQTQYF. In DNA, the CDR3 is TGCAGTGCTAGCGTTTTAGCGACGATACAGACCCAGTACTTC.

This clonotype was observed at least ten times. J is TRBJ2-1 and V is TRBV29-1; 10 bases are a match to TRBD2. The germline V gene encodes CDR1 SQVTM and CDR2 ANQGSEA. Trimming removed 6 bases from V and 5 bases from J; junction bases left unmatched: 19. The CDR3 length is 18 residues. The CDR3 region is CSVTMGLVAGGGNNEQFF. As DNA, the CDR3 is TGCAGCGTGACGATGGGCCTTGTAGCGGGAGGAGGAAACAATGAGCAGTTCTTC.

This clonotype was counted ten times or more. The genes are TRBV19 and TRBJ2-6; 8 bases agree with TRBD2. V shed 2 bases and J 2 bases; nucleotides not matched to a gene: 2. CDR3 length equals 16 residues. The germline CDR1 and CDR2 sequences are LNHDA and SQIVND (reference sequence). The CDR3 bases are TGTGCCAGTAGTATAAGAGCGGGAGCTGGGGCCAACGTCCTGACTTTC. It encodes CASSIRAGAGANVLTF.

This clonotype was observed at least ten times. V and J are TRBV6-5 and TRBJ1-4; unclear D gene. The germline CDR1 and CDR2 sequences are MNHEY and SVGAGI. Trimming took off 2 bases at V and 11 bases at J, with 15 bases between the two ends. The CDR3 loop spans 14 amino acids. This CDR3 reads CASSYRVPGGKLFF. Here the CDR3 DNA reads TGTGCCAGCAGTTACCGCGTTCCCGGAGGGAAACTGTTTTTT.